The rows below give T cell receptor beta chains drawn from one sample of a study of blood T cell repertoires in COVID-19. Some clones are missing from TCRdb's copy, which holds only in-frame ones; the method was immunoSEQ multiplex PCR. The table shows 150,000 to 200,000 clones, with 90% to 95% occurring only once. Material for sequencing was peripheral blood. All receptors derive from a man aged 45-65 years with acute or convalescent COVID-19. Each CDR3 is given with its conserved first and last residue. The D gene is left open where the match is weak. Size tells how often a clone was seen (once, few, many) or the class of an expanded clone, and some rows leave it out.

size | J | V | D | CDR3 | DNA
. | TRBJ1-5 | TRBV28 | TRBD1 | CASSLGTGNQPQHF | TGTGCCAGCAGTTTAGGGACAGGAAATCAGCCCCAGCATTTT
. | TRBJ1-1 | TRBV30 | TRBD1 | CAWERQGAVPEAFF | TGTGCCTGGGAACGACAGGGAGCAGTTCCTGAAGCTTTCTTT
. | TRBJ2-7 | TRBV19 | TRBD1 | CASSAQPGQGAREQYF | TGTGCCAGTAGTGCCCAGCCGGGACAGGGGGCGAGAGAGCAGTACTTC
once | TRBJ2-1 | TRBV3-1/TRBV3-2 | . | CASSQGRVINEQFF | TGTGCCAGCAGCCAAGGGAGAGTGATCAATGAGCAGTTCTTC
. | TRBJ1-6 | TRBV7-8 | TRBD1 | CASSLAAAGGVSPLHF | TGTGCCAGCAGCTTAGCGGCGGCAGGGGGCGTTTCACCCCTCCACTTT
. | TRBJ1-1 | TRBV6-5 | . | CASSYSGAQGAFF | TGTGCCAGCAGTTACTCAGGAGCACAGGGAGCTTTCTTT
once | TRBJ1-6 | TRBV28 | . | CASILRDRYYNSPLHF | TGTGCCAGCATCCTACGCGACAGATATTATAATTCACCCCTCCACTTT
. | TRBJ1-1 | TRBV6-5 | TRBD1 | CASSYIQGAEAFF | TGTGCCAGCAGTTATATACAGGGGGCGGAGGCTTTCTTT
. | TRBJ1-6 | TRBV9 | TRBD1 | CASSLAGTGDSPLHF | TGTGCCAGCAGTCTAGCCGGGACAGGGGACTCACCCCTCCACTTT
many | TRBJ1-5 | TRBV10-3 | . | CAISESLGDQPQHF | TGTGCCATCAGTGAGTCACTGGGCGATCAGCCCCAGCATTTT
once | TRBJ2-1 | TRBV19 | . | CASSMRRDEQFF | TGTGCCAGTAGTATGCGTCGGGATGAGCAGTTCTTC
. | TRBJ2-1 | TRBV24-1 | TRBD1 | CATSGSDRVPYNEQFF | TGTGCCACCAGTGGCTCGGACAGGGTCCCCTACAATGAGCAGTTCTTC
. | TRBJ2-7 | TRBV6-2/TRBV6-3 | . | CASSHARGAYEQYF | TGTGCCAGCAGCCACGCCCGAGGCGCCTACGAGCAGTACTTC
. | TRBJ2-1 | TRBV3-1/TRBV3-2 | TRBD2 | CASSQGTSGLGYEQFF | TGTGCCAGCAGCCAAGGGACTAGCGGCCTGGGCTATGAGCAGTTCTTC
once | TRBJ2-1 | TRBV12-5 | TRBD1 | CASGLADRGAYNEQFF | TGTGCTAGTGGTTTAGCCGACAGGGGAGCCTACAATGAGCAGTTCTTC
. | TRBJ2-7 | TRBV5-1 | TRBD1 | CASSFGDRAYEQYF | TGCGCCAGCAGCTTTGGGGACAGGGCCTACGAGCAGTACTTC
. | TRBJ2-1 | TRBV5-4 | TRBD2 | CASSYGTSGRDEQFF | TGTGCCAGCAGCTACGGGACTAGCGGGAGGGATGAGCAGTTCTTC
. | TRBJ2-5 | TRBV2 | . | CASSELSETQYF | TGTGCCAGCAGCGAACTTTCTGAGACCCAGTACTTC